This entry is about one T cell receptor beta chain. CDR3 length: 15 amino acids. V was clipped by 6 bases and J by 1 base; unmatched bases: 8. Germline V lookup: CDR1 SEHNR, CDR2 FQNEAQ (reference sequence). The entry originates in a study of blood T cell repertoires in COVID-19. Background on the study: Acute-phase and convalescent COVID-19 samples originated in the United States, Italy and Spain. The analysed material was cDNA or gDNA that came from T cells, B-cell-depleted T cells, or PBMCs.

The authors' processing: For nucleated cells, counts were estimated from reference gene primer amplification. Assay: immunoSEQ multiplex PCR; the TCRdb copy retains only in-frame clones and omits some. That table gives V, J and clone size, and the DNA gave D and trimming. The data show tens of thousands of clones, 75% to 90% seen once. This chain uses TRBV7-9 with TRBJ1-1; 7 positions match TRBD1. This sequence originates from a man aged 60-69 years with acute or convalescent COVID-19. Material: peripheral blood. This CDR3 is CASSQFDRENTEAFF. CDR3 bases: TGTGCCAGCAGTCAATTCGACAGGGAGAACACTGAAGCTTTCTTT.